This TCR beta chain was obtained from a study of radiotherapy plus CTLA-4 blockade in lung cancer. Sequenced by immunoSEQ multiplex PCR; TCRdb stores in-frame clones only, minus some. The repertoire holds over 80,000 clones, about 87% seen once, with over 15% in the top ten. Per germline, CDR1 MNHEY and CDR2 SVGAGI. V was clipped by 7 bases and J by 3 bases, with 18 bases between them. This CDR3 has 15 residues. The sample consisted of peripheral blood, taken from a patient treated with radiotherapy plus ipilimumab. This receptor was taken from a human donor with non-small cell lung cancer that progressed on radiotherapy plus ipilimumab. The chain uses TRBV6-5 and TRBJ1-2, with D perhaps TRBD1 (6 bases). CDR3 sequence: CASTGGGGDYYGYTF. The CDR3 nucleotides read TGTGCCAGCACCGGGGGAGGGGGGGATTACTATGGCTACACCTTC.